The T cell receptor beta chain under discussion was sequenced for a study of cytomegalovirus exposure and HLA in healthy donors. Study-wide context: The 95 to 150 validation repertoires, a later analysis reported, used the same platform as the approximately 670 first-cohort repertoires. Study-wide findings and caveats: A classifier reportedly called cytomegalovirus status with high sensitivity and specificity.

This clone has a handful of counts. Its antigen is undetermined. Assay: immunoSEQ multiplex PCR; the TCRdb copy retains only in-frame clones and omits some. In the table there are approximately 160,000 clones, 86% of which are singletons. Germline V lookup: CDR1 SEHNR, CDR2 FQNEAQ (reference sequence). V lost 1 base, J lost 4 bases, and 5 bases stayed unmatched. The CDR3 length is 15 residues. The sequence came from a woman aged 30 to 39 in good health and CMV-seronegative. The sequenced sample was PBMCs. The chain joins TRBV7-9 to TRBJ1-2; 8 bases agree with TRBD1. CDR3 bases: TGTGCCAGCAGCTTAGGACAGGGGATTTTCTATGGCTACACCTTC. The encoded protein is CASSLGQGIFYGYTF.